This T cell receptor beta chain was recovered during a study of technical replicates of blood from a few donors. V lost 2 bases and J lost 0, with 22 bases in between. Germline CDR1 reads MDHEN; CDR2 reads SYDVKM. The CDR3 covers 19 residues. Libraries were prepared by immunoSEQ multiplex PCR; TCRdb keeps only in-frame clonotypes and omits some of them. The table includes 73,000 or so clones, roughly nine tenths detected once. The gene calls are TRBV28 and TRBJ1-2, with D possibly being TRBD1 (6 bases). The TCR originated in a human donor in good health. The specimen was T cells isolated from PBMCs. Here the CDR3 DNA reads TGTGCCAGCAGTTTACCCCGCGGACAGAACCATCTTTCTAACTATGGCTACACCTTC. It translates to CASSLPRGQNHLSNYGYTF.